This entry lists 19 T cell receptor beta chains sequenced from one sample in a study of CD8+ T cells in alopecia areata. Reverse transcribed after extraction, RNA yielded cDNA as the sequencing template. The repertoire was sequenced with immunoSEQ multiplex PCR; TCRdb's copy has only in-frame clones and lacks some. This table has about 160,000 clones, over 80% appearing once. Here the sequenced sample was CD8+ T cells sorted from blood, taken at week 0. Receptors were obtained from a human donor with alopecia areata.

The chain carries TRBV9 and TRBJ1-2; no clear D. The CDR3 is 13 amino acids. With 4 bases removed from V and 5 bases from J, the gap between germline ends came to 12 bases. Germline CDR1 is SGDLS and CDR2 is YYNGEE. CDR3 bases: TGTGCCAGCAGCCCCGAGCGATGGTATGGCTACACCTTC. This translates into CASSPERWYGYTF.

For the CDR3, the DNA is TGCAGCGTTGATGGGCAGGGGAGGATCAATGAGCAGTTCTTC. This encodes CSVDGQGRINEQFF. This chain uses TRBV29-1 with TRBJ2-1; TRBD1 or TRBD2 may be the D gene (6 bases each). CDR3 size: 14 residues. The V end was cut by 3 bases, the J end by 6 bases, with 15 bases between. CDR1 is SQVTM, CDR2 ANQGSEA, per germline.

V usage is TRBV6-1 and J usage is TRBJ2-7; D gene unclear. The CDR3 covers 13 residues. Trimming pared 7 bases from V and 3 bases from J, leaving 13 bases between. Germline CDR1 MNHNS, CDR2 SASEGT. Written as DNA, the CDR3 is TGTGCCAGCACCGCAAGGGCATACTACGAGCAGTACTTC. Protein product: CASTARAYYEQYF.

The rearrangement joins TRBV7-9 to TRBJ1-2; 7 bases agree with TRBD1. Trimming at V came to 5 bases and at J to 8 bases, leaving 8 bases not matched to a gene. The CDR3 covers 13 residues. The V gene's germline CDR1 is SEHNR and CDR2 FQNEAQ (reference sequence). The CDR3 DNA reads as TGTGCCAGCAGCCCCTTGACAGGGCCCGGCTACACCTTC. It is translated as CASSPLTGPGYTF. Using reference TRBV7-9 and TRBJ1-2 for the parts outside the CDR3, the full variable domain is DTGVSQNPRHKITKRGQNVTFRCDPISEHNRLYWYRQTLGQGPEFLTYFQNEAQLEKSRLLSDRFSAERPKGSFSTLEIQRTEQGDSAMYLCASSPLTGPGYTFGSGTRLTVV.

This clone was recorded once. The V call is TRBV7-6, the J call TRBJ2-7; tentative D call: TRBD1 (5 bases). V was shortened by 2 bases and J by 0 bases, with 11 bases between the two germline ends. Germline values: CDR1 SGHVS, CDR2 FNYEAQ. The CDR3 is 15 residues long. CDR3 in DNA: TGTGCCAGCAGCTTATGGCAGGGTCACTCCTACGAGCAGTACTTC. Amino acids: CASSLWQGHSYEQYF.

This rearrangement joins TRBV27 to TRBJ2-1, with D possibly matching TRBD2 (6 bases). Trimming left V 6 bases short and J 10 bases short, with 10 bases between. Germline V gives CDR1 MNHEY, CDR2 SMNVEV (reference sequence). The CDR3 consists of 11 residues. As DNA, the CDR3 is TGTGCCAGCAGGACGCGGGGCGAGCAGTTCTTC. As protein: CASRTRGEQFF.

This chain's CDR3 is CASSWGPGDNTEAFF. CDR3 DNA sequence: TGCGCCAGCAGCTGGGGGCCAGGGGATAACACTGAAGCTTTCTTT. This chain connects TRBV5-1 to TRBJ1-1, with D possibly TRBD1 on 6 matching bases. In germline, CDR1 is SGHRS, CDR2 YFSETQ. Trimming took off 3 bases at V and 2 bases at J, with 14 bases between the two ends. The CDR3 runs 15 residues.

The V call is TRBV19, the J call TRBJ2-7, with TRBD2 identical over 9 bases. This CDR3 region has 15 residues. Looked up from germline, CDR1 is LNHDA and CDR2 is SQIVND (reference sequence). V lost 1 base, J lost 3 bases, and 4 bases stayed unmatched. CDR3 nucleotide sequence: TGTGCCAGTAGTATAGGTAGTAGCGGGGGCTACGAGCAGTACTTC. It yields the protein CASSIGSSGGYEQYF.

The chain employs TRBV2 and TRBJ2-3; D is unclear. The CDR3 covers 14 residues. V dropped 3 bases and J dropped 5 bases, with 12 bases sitting between them. The germline V gene has CDR1 SNHLY and CDR2 FYNNEI. The CDR3 region is CASSDLNDRDTQYF. CDR3 nucleotide sequence: TGTGCCAGCAGTGACTTAAACGACCGAGATACGCAGTATTTT.

The gene calls are TRBV7-9 and TRBJ1-4; unclear D gene. This CDR3 region has 16 residues. Germline CDR1 and CDR2: SEHNR and FQNEAQ (reference sequence). V lost 4 bases and J lost 0, with 12 bases in between. CDR3 amino acids: CASSSNSGPTNEKLFF. The CDR3 nucleotides read TGTGCCAGCAGCTCTAATAGCGGACCAACTAATGAAAAACTGTTTTTT.

The sample holds one count of this clone. The V gene is TRBV6-5, the J gene TRBJ1-5; 8 bases fit TRBD1. The CDR3 sequence is 15 residues long. The junction had 9 bases not matched to a gene; V was cut back by 5 bases and J by 6 bases. Germline CDR1 and CDR2: MNHEY and SVGAGI. The CDR3 reads CASSPTGGSRQPQHF. The CDR3 nucleotides read TGTGCCAGCAGTCCAACAGGGGGTAGCCGTCAGCCCCAGCATTTT.

This chain links TRBV30 with TRBJ2-7, with D possibly matching TRBD1 (7 bases). CDR3 length equals 14 residues. The germline CDR1 and CDR2 sequences are GTSNPN and SVGIG (reference sequence). Trimming shortened V by 1 base and J by 2 bases, and 12 bases separated the two germline ends. Written as DNA, the CDR3 is TGTGCCTGGAGTGGCGGGACAGCCACCTACGAGCAGTACTTC. This translates into CAWSGGTATYEQYF.

This chain uses TRBV13 with TRBJ2-1; TRBD1 matches 8 bases. The J segment lost 15 bases and the V segment lost 5 bases, leaving 6 bases of the junction unmatched. The CDR3 has 11 residues. Germline V gene lookup returns CDR1 PRHDT and CDR2 FYEKMQ (reference sequence). Written as DNA, the CDR3 is TGTGCCAGCAGCCTCGGACAGGGTTCGTTCTTC. This sequence encodes CASSLGQGSFF.

This sequence joins TRBV7-3 and TRBJ2-7; D may match TRBD1 or TRBD2 (6 bases each). This CDR3 has 15 residues. In germline, CDR1 is SGHTA, CDR2 FQGTGA. V shed 5 bases and J shed 1 base, with 15 bases lying between them. This chain's CDR3 is CASSPEGGLSYEQYF. CDR3 bases: TGTGCCAGCAGCCCAGAGGGGGGACTTTCCTACGAGCAGTACTTC.

V usage is TRBV29-1 and J usage is TRBJ2-7; D possibly corresponds to TRBD2 (6 bases). Germline V gene lookup returns CDR1 SQVTM and CDR2 ANQGSEA. The CDR3 contains 14 residues. Trimming cost V 5 bases and J 4 bases, with 18 bases left between them. The CDR3 spells CSVFRDLFPYEQYF. The CDR3, as DNA: TGCAGCGTTTTCCGGGACTTGTTTCCTTACGAGCAGTACTTC.

With regard to this clone: Other DNA sequences in this sample translate to the same CDR3. The chain employs TRBV29-1 and TRBJ2-3; no definite D call. Trimming took off 3 bases at V and 0 bases at J, with 7 bases between the two ends. Germline CDR1 and CDR2: SQVTM and ANQGSEA. This CDR3 has 13 amino acids. The CDR3 nucleotides are TGCAGCGTTGACGGTACTAGCACAGATACGCAGTATTTT. Residues: CSVDGTSTDTQYF.

The chain is built from TRBV7-9 and TRBJ2-6; 7 nucleotides align to TRBD1. Trimming at V came to 5 bases and at J to 2 bases, leaving 3 bases not matched to a gene. Germline V gene sequence: CDR1 SEHNR, CDR2 FQNEAQ (reference sequence). The CDR3 sequence is 15 residues long. This CDR3 is CASSVTGAGANVLTF. DNA of the CDR3: TGTGCCAGCAGCGTAACAGGGGCTGGGGCCAACGTCCTGACTTTC.

The chain couples TRBV5-1 to TRBJ2-3; D ambiguous. The CDR3 totals 15 residues. Germline CDR1 reads SGHRS; CDR2 reads YFSETQ. The V and J ends lost 2 bases and 2 bases respectively, with 12 bases between them. CDR3 sequence (DNA): TGCGCCAGCAGCTTAGAAGGGTACCACACAGATACGCAGTATTTT. It codes for CASSLEGYHTDTQYF.

This sequence joins TRBV6-5 and TRBJ2-7, with 9 bases matching TRBD1. Germline V CDR1 and CDR2: MNHEY, SVGAGI. Germline trimming cut 6 bases from V and 0 bases from J; bases unmatched to any gene: 3. The CDR3 spans 14 residues. The CDR3 nucleotides read TGTGCCAGCAGCCGACAGGGGGGCTCCTACGAGCAGTACTTC. It codes for CASSRQGGSYEQYF.